The 27 T cell receptor beta chains presented below share a single source sample, sequenced in a study of OX40 agonist ivuxolimab in advanced cancers. Sequenced by immunoSEQ multiplex PCR; TCRdb stores in-frame clones only, minus some. The sample has around 53,000 clones; around four fifths are singletons. The sample here was CD4+ or CD8+ T cells sorted from blood, taken in a trial of the OX40 agonist ivuxolimab. The receptors originated from an adult with an advanced solid tumor such as melanoma, head and neck, liver or kidney cancer.

The chain links TRBV4-1 to TRBJ2-2; TRBD2 agrees at 9 bases. Per the germline V gene, CDR1 is MGHRA and CDR2 is YSYEKL. The CDR3 consists of 18 residues. The ends lost 2 bases at V and 1 base at J; junction bases unmatched: 8. The DNA of the CDR3 is TGCGCCAGCAGCCAATATGCGGGAGGGCCGGGGAACACCGGGGAGCTGTTTTTT. Its protein is CASSQYAGGPGNTGELFF.

This chain connects TRBV7-3 to TRBJ1-2; 8 bases fit TRBD1. The ends lost 5 bases at V and 4 bases at J; junction bases unmatched: 6. There are 14 residues in the CDR3. CDR1 SGHTA and CDR2 FQGTGA come from the germline V gene. For the CDR3, the DNA is TGTGCCAGCAGCCCAGGGGGCGCGGGCTATGGCTACACCTTC. Its protein product is CASSPGGAGYGYTF.

This clone was seen a handful of times. The CDR3 region has the DNA TGTGCCAGCAGTTCGGGACAGGCCCCAGATACGCAGTATTTT. It yields the protein CASSSGQAPDTQYF. The rearrangement uses TRBV6-5 and TRBJ2-3; 8 nucleotides agree with TRBD1. After removal of 4 bases from V and 4 bases from J, the junction contained 4 bases not matched to a gene. Germline V gene lookup returns CDR1 MNHEY and CDR2 SVGAGI. The CDR3 runs 14 residues.

The chain links TRBV6-5 to TRBJ1-6; D is unclear. The germline CDR1 and CDR2 sequences are MNHEY and SVGAGI. This CDR3 region has 13 residues. The V and J ends lost 8 bases and 9 bases respectively, with 14 bases between them. In DNA form, the CDR3 reads TGTGCCAGCCAGAGAGACGCATTTTCACCCCTCCACTTT. This codes for CASQRDAFSPLHF.

The V and J genes are TRBV4-3 and TRBJ2-7, with D possibly TRBD1 on 5 matching bases. The CDR3 is made up of 14 amino acids. Germline CDR1 LGHNA, CDR2 YSLEER. V was trimmed by 5 bases and J by 3 bases, leaving 14 bases between them. The CDR3 DNA sequence: TGCGCCAGCAGCTCGCTCGCAGGGTACTACGAGCAGTACTTC. Translated: CASSSLAGYYEQYF.

This clone was seen a single time. The rearrangement joins TRBV6-4 to TRBJ2-3, with D possibly matching TRBD2 (5 bases). The V end was cut by 6 bases, the J end by 5 bases, with 18 bases between. The V gene's germline CDR1 is MRHNA and CDR2 SNTAGT. The CDR3 covers 15 residues. In nucleotides, the CDR3 is TGTGCCAGCAGGGACGAGGACCCACGGGGAGATACGCAGTATTTT. Translating gives CASRDEDPRGDTQYF.

The chain carries TRBV7-9 and TRBJ1-3, with D maybe TRBD1 (5 bases). This CDR3 is 16 amino acids long. Germline V gives CDR1 SEHNR, CDR2 FQNEAQ (reference sequence). V was cut by 5 bases and J by 4 bases, with 18 bases left in between. This CDR3 is CASSSSPAGRGNTIYF. Written as DNA, the CDR3 is TGTGCCAGCAGCAGCAGCCCCGCAGGGAGGGGAAACACCATATATTTT.

The chain uses TRBV11-2 and TRBJ1-3; D gene ambiguous. Looked up from germline, CDR1 is SGHAT and CDR2 is FQNNGV. V was shortened by 5 bases and J by 7 bases, with 12 bases between the two germline ends. CDR3 length: 13 amino acids. In DNA form, the CDR3 reads TGTGCCAGCAGCCTACAGTATTGGAACACCATATATTTT. Translating it yields CASSLQYWNTIYF.

The chain is built from TRBV6-5 and TRBJ2-2; weak D call: TRBD1 (6 bases). Germline V CDR1 and CDR2: MNHEY, SVGAGI. The CDR3 totals 16 residues. V was cut by 0 bases and J by 6 bases, with 14 bases left in between. Here the CDR3 reads CASSYSATGLAGELFF. The CDR3 bases are TGTGCCAGCAGTTACTCGGCTACAGGGTTAGCCGGGGAGCTGTTTTTT.

The chain has TRBV5-6 and TRBJ2-1, with 13 bases fitting TRBD2. The V segment lost 2 bases and the J segment 1 base; nucleotides outside the gene matches: 6. CDR3 length: 18 residues. The V gene's germline CDR1 is SGHDT and CDR2 YYEEEE. This CDR3 reads CASSFQILAGGSYNEQFF. CDR3 DNA sequence: TGTGCCAGCAGCTTTCAAATACTAGCGGGAGGGTCCTACAATGAGCAGTTCTTC.

This clone has only one observation. The chain combines TRBV9 with TRBJ1-1; D is unclear. The germline V gene has CDR1 SGDLS and CDR2 YYNGEE. V was cut by 3 bases and J by 3 bases, with 6 bases left in between. The CDR3 is 12 amino acids. As DNA, the CDR3 is TGTGCCAGCAGCGAACTCTACACTGAAGCTTTCTTT. Residues: CASSELYTEAFF.

V and J are TRBV14 and TRBJ1-2, with 9 bases aligning to TRBD1. V gave up 1 base and J gave up 6 bases; unmatched junction bases: 9. The CDR3 is 16 amino acids. CDR1 is SGHDN, CDR2 FVKESK, per germline. The CDR3 reads CASSQVRDRAFNGYTF. In nucleotides, the CDR3 is TGTGCCAGCAGCCAAGTTCGGGACAGGGCTTTCAATGGCTACACCTTC.

The genes are TRBV9 and TRBJ2-3; 9 bases align to TRBD2. Unmatched junction bases numbered 15, after V lost 4 bases and J lost 6 bases. This CDR3 contains 17 residues. Looked up from germline, CDR1 is SGDLS and CDR2 is YYNGEE. CDR3 nucleotide sequence: TGTGCCAGCAGCTTGCGGGAGGGCGTGCGGTTGCCGGATACGCAGTATTTT. This encodes CASSLREGVRLPDTQYF.

This clone appeared a few times. The rearrangement joins TRBV5-1 to TRBJ2-7; TRBD2 matches 13 bases. The CDR3 is 15 amino acids. V was clipped by 4 bases and J by 7 bases; unmatched bases: 8. Germline V CDR1 and CDR2: SGHRS, YFSETQ. The CDR3 region is CASSRETSGRGEQYF. DNA for the CDR3: TGCGCCAGCAGCCGGGAAACTAGCGGGAGGGGGGAGCAGTACTTC.

The chain carries TRBV18 and TRBJ2-7, with 10 bases fitting TRBD2. J lost 2 bases, V lost 4 bases, and 2 bases had no gene match. The germline gives CDR1 KGHSH, CDR2 LQKENI. This CDR3 spans 14 amino acids. The CDR3 region is CASSRGLAAYEQYF. The CDR3 nucleotides are TGTGCCAGCTCACGCGGACTAGCGGCCTACGAGCAGTACTTC.

This sequence joins TRBV11-3 and TRBJ1-1; TRBD1 might be the D (6 bases). This CDR3 has 15 amino acids. Germline V gene sequence: CDR1 SGHNT, CDR2 YENEEA. V dropped 4 bases and J dropped 1 base, with 13 bases sitting between them. In DNA form, the CDR3 reads TGTGCCAGCAGCTCTATCCGGGACAAGAACACTGAAGCTTTCTTT. Amino acid sequence: CASSSIRDKNTEAFF. Based on the CDR3 plus reference TRBV11-3 and TRBJ1-1, the full variable domain is EAGVVQSPRYKIIEKKQPVAFWCNPISGHNTLYWYLQNLGQGPELLIRYENEEAVDDSQLPKDRFSAERLKGVDSTLKIQPAELGDSAVYLCASSSIRDKNTEAFFGQGTRLTVV.

The J gene is TRBJ2-7, the V gene TRBV2; D is ambiguous. CDR3 length: 14 amino acids. CDR1 and CDR2 from the germline V gene are SNHLY and FYNNEI. The germline V and J ends were trimmed by 5 bases and 3 bases, with 14 bases remaining between them. This chain's CDR3 is CASSPTWMVYEQYF. CDR3 coding DNA: TGTGCCAGCAGTCCGACTTGGATGGTCTACGAGCAGTACTTC. The full variable domain, rest sourced from reference TRBV2 and TRBJ2-7, is EPEVTQTPSHQVTQMGQEVILRCVPISNHLYFYWYRQILGQKVEFLVSFYNNEISEKSEIFDDQFSVERPDGSNFTLKIRSTKLEDSAMYFCASSPTWMVYEQYFGPGTRLTVT.

The rearrangement uses TRBV7-3 and TRBJ2-2; D remains ambiguous. There are 15 residues in the CDR3. In germline, CDR1 is SGHTA, CDR2 FQGTGA. Trimming cost V 5 bases and J 1 base, with 11 bases left between them. CDR3 DNA sequence: TGTGCCAGCAGCCCGCAGGCCCTGAACACCGGGGAGCTGTTTTTT. Translated, it gives CASSPQALNTGELFF. The complete variable domain, with remaining parts taken from reference TRBV7-3 and TRBJ2-2, reads GAGVSQTPSNKVTEKGKYVELRCDPISGHTALYWYRQSLGQGPEFLIYFQGTGAADDSGLPNDRFFAVRPEGSVSTLKIQRTERGDSAVYLCASSPQALNTGELFFGEGSRLTVL.

The V call is TRBV7-9, the J call TRBJ2-7; maybe TRBD1 (5 bases). The V end lost 1 base, the J end lost 6 bases, and 10 bases lay between the germline ends. The CDR3 covers 13 residues. Germline CDR1 reads SEHNR; CDR2 reads FQNEAQ (reference sequence). The DNA for the CDR3 is TGTGCCAGCAGCTTAGGTCAGCAGGGCGAGCAGTACTTC. Amino acids: CASSLGQQGEQYF.

DNA for the CDR3: TGTGCCAGCAGCCTAAAGCAGGGGACTGAAGCTTTCTTT. Translating it yields CASSLKQGTEAFF. V usage is TRBV7-7 and J usage is TRBJ1-1; D is possibly TRBD1 (6 bases). Germline V gives CDR1 SSHAT, CDR2 FNYEAQ (reference sequence). Trimming cost V 5 bases and J 5 bases, with 12 bases left between them. The CDR3 is 13 residues long.

V gene TRBV6-1 combines with J gene TRBJ2-3; D is possibly TRBD1 or TRBD2 (6 bases each). Between the trimmed V and J ends, which lost 6 bases and 7 bases, there was a span of 20 bases. The CDR3 loop spans 15 amino acids. Germline lookup yields CDR1 MNHNS and CDR2 SASEGT. CDR3 DNA sequence: TGTGCCAGCAGGTGGGGGGCCCCGGTTACAAATACGCAGTATTTT. The encoded protein is CASRWGAPVTNTQYF.

In its sample, this clone was seen a few times. V and J are TRBV18 and TRBJ1-4; a possible D gene is TRBD1 (5 bases). V was cut by 2 bases and J by 7 bases, with 8 bases left in between. Germline lookup yields CDR1 KGHSH and CDR2 LQKENI. This CDR3 is built from 13 residues. CDR3 sequence reads: CASSPGDGEKLFF. The DNA for the CDR3 is TGTGCCAGCTCACCAGGGGACGGTGAAAAACTGTTTTTT.

The rearrangement uses TRBV11-3 and TRBJ2-1; D tentatively reads TRBD1 or TRBD2 (5 bases each). With 5 bases removed from V and 9 bases from J, the gap between germline ends came to 17 bases. The CDR3 runs 14 residues. The germline V gene has CDR1 SGHNT and CDR2 YENEEA. The CDR3 sequence is CASSPGARSGEQFF. The CDR3 nucleotides are TGTGCCAGCAGCCCCGGGGCGCGCTCGGGTGAGCAGTTCTTC.

V usage is TRBV7-9 and J usage is TRBJ1-2; TRBD1 is a possible D gene (6 bases). The CDR3 runs to 13 residues. Germline V CDR1 and CDR2: SEHNR, FQNEAQ (reference sequence). V lost 6 bases and J lost 6, with 14 bases in between. CDR3 sequence reads: CASSPWGADGYTF. The CDR3 bases are TGTGCCAGCAGTCCGTGGGGGGCCGATGGCTACACCTTC.

The rearrangement links TRBV7-9 to TRBJ2-3; the match to TRBD1 covers 7 bases. The CDR3 contains 15 residues. The germline CDR1 and CDR2 sequences are SEHNR and FQNEAQ (reference sequence). The junction had 8 bases not matched to a gene; V was cut back by 5 bases and J by 3 bases. For the CDR3, the DNA is TGTGCCAGCAGCAGGGGGCTAGGAAGGACAGATACGCAGTATTTT. Amino acids: CASSRGLGRTDTQYF. Using reference TRBV7-9 and TRBJ2-3 for the parts outside the CDR3, the full variable domain is DTGVSQNPRHKITKRGQNVTFRCDPISEHNRLYWYRQTLGQGPEFLTYFQNEAQLEKSRLLSDRFSAERPKGSFSTLEIQRTEQGDSAMYLCASSRGLGRTDTQYFGPGTRLTVL.

This chain uses TRBV10-1 with TRBJ2-7; maybe TRBD2 (6 bases). Germline V lookup: CDR1 WNHNN, CDR2 SYGVQD (reference sequence). V was clipped by 3 bases and J by 3 bases, with 12 bases between them. The CDR3 extends over 14 amino acids. The CDR3 loop reads CASSDGGLRYEQYF. DNA of the CDR3: TGCGCCAGCAGTGACGGGGGACTCCGCTACGAGCAGTACTTC.

The rearrangement links TRBV6-1 to TRBJ2-3; 9 nucleotides align to TRBD1. J was trimmed by 1 base and V by 2 bases; bases with no gene match: 7. Germline V gene data show CDR1 as MNHNS and CDR2 as SASEGT. This CDR3 contains 17 residues. For the CDR3, the DNA is TGTGCCAGCAGTGAAAACAGGGGGCGAGCACGCACAGATACGCAGTATTTT. Translating it yields CASSENRGRARTDTQYF.